This is a list of T cell receptor beta chains from one sample in a study of cytomegalovirus exposure and HLA in healthy donors. Assay used: immunoSEQ multiplex PCR; TCRdb lists only in-frame clones, some missing. The table has some 290,000 clones, around 90% seen once. Sample: PBMCs. The receptors here all came from a man in his thirties or forties in good health and CMV-seronegative. CDR3s include the opening cysteine and the closing phenylalanine or tryptophan. D genes are given only for firm matches. The listing skips clone size in some rows; elsewhere it reads once, few, many or a size class.

v_call,d_call,clone_size,j_call,cdr3_nt,cdr3_aa
TRBV18,TRBD1,once,TRBJ2-7,TGTGCCAGCTCACCACCGACAGGGGGTGCCTACGAGCAGTACTTC,CASSPPTGGAYEQYF
TRBV5-6,TRBD1,NA,TRBJ1-2,TGTGCCAGCAGCCCGGACAGGGTCTATGGCTACACCTTC,CASSPDRVYGYTF
TRBV7-7,TRBD1,NA,TRBJ2-5,TGTGCCAGCAGCTTAGCAGCAGGGGGCGGGGAGACCCAGTACTTC,CASSLAAGGGETQYF
TRBV27,NA,NA,TRBJ1-2,TGTGCCAGCAGCCGGACAGACTTTCTTAACTATGGCTACACCTTC,CASSRTDFLNYGYTF
TRBV7-2,TRBD1,NA,TRBJ2-2,TGTGCCAGCAGCTCAACAGGGGCTCCAGCCGGGGAGCTGTTTTTT,CASSSTGAPAGELFF
TRBV7-2,NA,NA,TRBJ1-2,TGTGCCAGCAGCTCCCGGACAGCTACTAACTATGGCTACACCTTC,CASSSRTATNYGYTF
TRBV7-8,TRBD1,NA,TRBJ1-2,TGTGCCAGCAGCTTAGGGGGACAGTGGAAGAACTATGGCTACACCTTC,CASSLGGQWKNYGYTF
TRBV6-1,NA,NA,TRBJ1-1,TGTGCCAGCAGTGAAGCAGGCAGGCACACTGAAGCTTTCTTT,CASSEAGRHTEAFF
TRBV7-2,NA,NA,TRBJ1-2,TGTGCCAGCAGCTCCCCGGGTCGGAGCTATGGCTACACCTTC,CASSSPGRSYGYTF
TRBV5-1,NA,NA,TRBJ2-7,TGCGCCAGCAGCTTGGGTGTTTCGAGGTACGAGCAGTACTTC,CASSLGVSRYEQYF
TRBV5-4,TRBD2,NA,TRBJ2-1,TGTGCCAGCAGCTTGGTGGTAGCGGGGCGGGAAGAGCAGTTCTTC,CASSLVVAGREEQFF
TRBV15,TRBD1,NA,TRBJ2-5,TGTGCCACCAGCACTCGGACAGGCCAAGAGACCCAGTACTTC,CATSTRTGQETQYF
TRBV6-5,NA,NA,TRBJ1-1,TGTGCCAGCAGTTACCGGAGGCCTAACACTGAAGCTTTCTTT,CASSYRRPNTEAFF
TRBV28,NA,NA,TRBJ1-5,TGTGCCAGCAGTTTCGACGGCGGAAGCAATCAGCCCCAGCATTTT,CASSFDGGSNQPQHF
TRBV5-1,TRBD2,NA,TRBJ2-1,TGCGCCAGCAGCCGGACTAGCGGGGTCTACAATGAGCAGTTCTTC,CASSRTSGVYNEQFF
TRBV5-6,TRBD2,NA,TRBJ2-3,TGTGCCAGCAGCTTCGGGACTAGTAGCGCAGATACGCAGTATTTT,CASSFGTSSADTQYF
TRBV18,TRBD1,NA,TRBJ2-1,TGTGCCAGCTCACCATCTGGGACAGGGGAGTTCTTC,CASSPSGTGEFF
TRBV5-1,TRBD1,NA,TRBJ1-1,TGCGCCAGCAGCTCTCAGGGGGTCCCTGAAGCTTTCTTT,CASSSQGVPEAFF
TRBV7-7,TRBD1,NA,TRBJ1-5,TGTGCCAGCAGCGTGGGACAGGGACAGCCCCAGCATTTT,CASSVGQGQPQHF
TRBV19,NA,once,TRBJ1-5,TGTGCCAGTAGTAGGACTCCAAAGGCACAGCCCCAGCATTTT,CASSRTPKAQPQHF
TRBV7-2,TRBD2,NA,TRBJ2-4,TGTGCCAGCAGCCCTACGGGGGGTCAGAACATTCAGTACTTC,CASSPTGGQNIQYF
TRBV6-4,NA,NA,TRBJ2-5,TGTGCCAGCTTTACGGAGGAGACCCAGTACTTC,CASFTEETQYF
TRBV4-3,NA,NA,TRBJ1-1,TGCGCCAGCAGCCAAGATGGGCAGGGCACTGAAGCTTTCTTT,CASSQDGQGTEAFF
TRBV6-5,TRBD2,NA,TRBJ2-2,TGTGCCAGCAGTTACTCCGGGACTAGCGAAGGGGAGCTGTTTTTT,CASSYSGTSEGELFF
TRBV5-1,TRBD1,NA,TRBJ2-1,TGCGCCAGCAGCTTGACCGGGACAGCCTGGAATGAGCAGTTCTTC,CASSLTGTAWNEQFF
TRBV6-5,NA,NA,TRBJ1-2,TGTGCCAGCAGGGGCCGCGGCAGGGTCTATGGCTACACCTTC,CASRGRGRVYGYTF
TRBV11-2,TRBD1,NA,TRBJ1-2,TGTGCCAGCAGCACGGGACAGCCCTATGGCTACACCTTC,CASSTGQPYGYTF
TRBV27,TRBD1,NA,TRBJ1-6,TGTGCCAGCAGTTTCGGACAGGCGGTGTGGCCCCTCCACTTT,CASSFGQAVWPLHF
TRBV19,TRBD2,NA,TRBJ2-5,TGTGCCAGTAGTATAGATAGGAGCGGGGGACGAAAGACCCAGTACTTC,CASSIDRSGGRKTQYF